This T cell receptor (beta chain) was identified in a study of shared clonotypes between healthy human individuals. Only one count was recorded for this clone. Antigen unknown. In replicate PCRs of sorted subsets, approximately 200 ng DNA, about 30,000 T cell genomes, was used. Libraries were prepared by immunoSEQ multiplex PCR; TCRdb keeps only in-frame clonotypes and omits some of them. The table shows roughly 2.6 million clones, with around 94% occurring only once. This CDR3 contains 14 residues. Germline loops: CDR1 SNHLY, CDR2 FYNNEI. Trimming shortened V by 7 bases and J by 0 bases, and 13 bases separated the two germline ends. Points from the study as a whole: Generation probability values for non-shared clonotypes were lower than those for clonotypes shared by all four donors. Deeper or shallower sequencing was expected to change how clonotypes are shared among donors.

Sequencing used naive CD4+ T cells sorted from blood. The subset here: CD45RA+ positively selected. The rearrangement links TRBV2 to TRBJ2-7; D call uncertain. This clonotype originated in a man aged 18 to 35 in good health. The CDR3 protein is CASKVATTSYEQYF. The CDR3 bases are TGTGCCAGCAAAGTGGCAACGACCTCCTACGAGCAGTACTTC.